The T cell receptor (beta chain) under discussion was sequenced for a study of blood T cells in healthy people across ages. The CDR3 length is 18 residues. Trimming at V came to 3 bases and at J to 1 base, leaving 7 bases not matched to a gene. Looked up from germline, CDR1 is SGHAT and CDR2 is FQNNGV. This clonotype showed up just a few times. Through a sample-barcoded 5' primer and a J-beta primer mix, a second PCR was run for roughly 7 to 11 cycles. Every cDNA molecule carried a tag from a template-switch adaptor bearing 12 random nucleotides. Paired-end reads containing CDR3 totaled no fewer than 2.5 million for each sample. TCRdb re-called the 5' RACE reads with MiXCR, one entry per CDR3 protein. The sample shows around 800,000 distinct CDR3 sequences, roughly 24% of them seen only once. Another study also made use of these data, one on T cells of mothers and their children. That work states: TCR recombination output is shaped by thymic selection similarly in related and unrelated pairs.

The source material was blood. The TCR was taken from a boy younger than 18 in good health. The genes are TRBV11-2 and TRBJ2-1; 12 bases agree with TRBD2. As DNA, the CDR3 is TGTGCCAGCAGCTTCACTAGCGGGGGGTCTACATCCTACAATGAGCAGTTCTTC. Translated, it gives CASSFTSGGSTSYNEQFF.